These 16 T cell receptor beta chains came from one sample sequenced in a study of CD8 T cells in ankylosing spondylitis. Using its own MiXCR run on the 5' RACE reads, TCRdb lists one record per CDR3 protein. The sample holds around 130,000 distinct CDR3 sequences; around 7% are singletons and the top ten take 10% to 15%. The material sequenced was blood, either unsorted or a sorted T cell fraction (not recorded which). These receptors were taken from a male donor with ankylosing spondylitis or in good health (not recorded which).

This clonotype was seen repeatedly, ten times or more. The chain has TRBV5-1 and TRBJ2-1, with D possibly being TRBD2 (6 bases). Germline CDR1 SGHRS, CDR2 YFSETQ. V lost 0 bases to trimming and J lost 4 bases, with 11 bases between them. This CDR3 spans 15 amino acids. In DNA, the CDR3 is TGCGCCAGCAGCTTGGGGTCCGCGGGGTACAATGAGCAGTTCTTC. This gives the protein CASSLGSAGYNEQFF.

The gene calls are TRBV28 and TRBJ1-2; D may be TRBD1 (5 bases). Germline V gene data show CDR1 as MDHEN and CDR2 as SYDVKM. This CDR3 contains 15 residues. The germline V and J ends were trimmed by 6 bases and 5 bases, with 19 bases remaining between them. For the CDR3, the DNA is TGTGCCAGCAGCAAGACAGTGCATGCCGGGTATGGCTACACCTTC. Protein product: CASSKTVHAGYGYTF.

This clonotype came up many times. The chain couples TRBV5-1 to TRBJ2-5, with 8 bases matching TRBD2. With V trimmed by 4 bases and J by 2 bases, 10 bases remained unmatched. The CDR3 runs 16 residues. Per germline, CDR1 SGHRS and CDR2 YFSETQ. CDR3 sequence (DNA): TGCGCCAGCAGCCCGGGGCTAGCGGGTATTCAAGAGACCCAGTACTTC. Residues: CASSPGLAGIQETQYF.

The sample holds many counts of this clonotype. The chain recombines TRBV9 with TRBJ2-5; D is unclear. This CDR3 is 15 amino acids long. Per germline, CDR1 SGDLS and CDR2 YYNGEE. V shed 0 bases and J shed 1 base, with 10 bases lying between them. For the CDR3, the DNA is TGTGCCAGCAGCGTAGCTACGGAATTCCAAGAGACCCAGTACTTC. Amino acids: CASSVATEFQETQYF.

This clonotype was seen repeatedly, ten times or more. In nucleotides, the CDR3 is TGTGCCAGCTCACCACTGGGACAGGGGTCCCCCTTTTATACGCAGTATTTT. This gives the protein CASSPLGQGSPFYTQYF. The rearrangement joins TRBV18 to TRBJ2-3, with 10 bases identical to TRBD1. The V gene end was trimmed by 1 base and the J gene end by 7 bases; junction bases not matched to a gene: 11. The CDR3 is made up of 17 amino acids. CDR1 KGHSH and CDR2 LQKENI come from the germline V gene.

This clonotype was picked up many times. The chain has TRBV12-3 or TRBV12-4 and TRBJ1-2; 7 bases are a match to TRBD1. J was trimmed by 3 bases and V by 5 bases; bases with no gene match: 9. The CDR3 contains 15 residues. Written as DNA, the CDR3 is TGTGCCAGCAGTCCGAGACAGGGTACGGACTATGGCTACACCTTC. It is translated as CASSPRQGTDYGYTF.

This clonotype has ten or more counts. This chain joins TRBV12-3 or TRBV12-4 and TRBJ2-2, with 8 bases that match TRBD2. The CDR3 is 15 residues long. Trimming took 2 bases from V and 1 from J; bases not matched to a gene: 0. CDR3: CASSLRGGNTGELFF. CDR3 sequence (DNA): TGTGCCAGCAGTTTACGGGGGGGGAACACCGGGGAGCTGTTTTTT.

This clonotype was counted ten times or more. The rearrangement links TRBV6-1 to TRBJ1-4; 7 bases align to TRBD1. V lost 2 bases and J lost 6; bases outside the gene matches: 9. The CDR3 is 16 residues long. Germline V gives CDR1 MNHNS, CDR2 SASEGT. The CDR3 is CASSEKEGAGDEKLFF. For the CDR3, the DNA is TGTGCCAGCAGTGAAAAGGAGGGGGCCGGGGATGAAAAACTGTTTTTT.

This clonotype showed up many times. At one end the junction does not follow the germline gene, possibly because of a read error. The chain is built from TRBV5-1 and TRBJ1-1, with D maybe TRBD1 (5 bases). Germline CDR1 is SGHRS and CDR2 is YFSETQ. The CDR3 has 13 amino acids. CDR3 sequence (DNA): TGTGCCAGCAGCCCGCGGGGCAACACTGAAGCTTTCTTT. Protein product: CASSPRGNTEAFF. Variable domain in full (rest from reference TRBV5-1 and TRBJ1-1): KAGVTQTPRYLIKTRGQQVTLSCSPISGHRSVSWYQQTPGQGLQFLFEYFSETQRNKGNFPGRFSGRQFSNSRSEMNVSTLELGDSALYLCASSPRGNTEAFFGQGTRLTVV.

This clonotype was detected many times. The rearrangement joins TRBV12-3 or TRBV12-4 to TRBJ1-1; 7 bases line up with TRBD1. The CDR3 has 14 residues. V shed 7 bases, J shed 0 bases, and the junction held 5 bases outside the gene matches. In nucleotides, the CDR3 is TGTGCCAGCACCCCGACAGGGATGAACACTGAAGCTTTCTTT. Amino acid sequence: CASTPTGMNTEAFF.

This clonotype showed up many times. The chain couples TRBV5-1 to TRBJ1-1; TRBD1 is a possible D gene (5 bases). V was shortened by 4 bases and J by 1 base, with 8 bases between the two germline ends. This CDR3 spans 13 amino acids. Germline V gives CDR1 SGHRS, CDR2 YFSETQ. Here the CDR3 reads CASSAGQNTEAFF. CDR3 sequence (DNA): TGCGCCAGCAGCGCCGGACAGAACACTGAAGCTTTCTTT. The variable domain in full, completed from reference TRBV5-1 and TRBJ1-1, reads KAGVTQTPRYLIKTRGQQVTLSCSPISGHRSVSWYQQTPGQGLQFLFEYFSETQRNKGNFPGRFSGRQFSNSRSEMNVSTLELGDSALYLCASSAGQNTEAFFGQGTRLTVV.

In this sample, this clonotype turned up many times. The rearrangement joins TRBV19 to TRBJ2-1; no clear D. The V gene lost 3 bases and the J gene lost 6 bases, with 6 bases spanning the gap. The CDR3 spans 12 residues. From germline, CDR1 is LNHDA and CDR2 SQIVND (reference sequence). CDR3 DNA: TGTGCCAGTAGTATGAGGATCAATGAGCAGTTCTTC. As protein: CASSMRINEQFF.

This clonotype was seen many times. This chain uses TRBV12-3 or TRBV12-4 with TRBJ1-1; 9 nucleotides match TRBD1. The CDR3 has 13 amino acids. Germline trimming cut 7 bases from V and 6 bases from J; bases unmatched to any gene: 6. CDR3 sequence: CASTGTGRAEAFF. CDR3 in DNA: TGTGCCAGCACCGGGACAGGGAGGGCTGAAGCTTTCTTT.

This clonotype was counted ten times or more. V is TRBV7-9 and J is TRBJ2-2; TRBD1 agrees at 12 bases. The CDR3 runs 16 residues. Germline V gene lookup returns CDR1 SEHNR and CDR2 FQNEAQ (reference sequence). The ends lost 6 bases at V and 2 bases at J; junction bases unmatched: 4. For the CDR3, the DNA is TGTGCCAGCAGACCCGGGACAGGGGGCAACACCGGGGAGCTGTTTTTT. This translates into CASRPGTGGNTGELFF.

The chain employs TRBV7-9 and TRBJ1-1; D not resolved. Trimming took 3 bases from V and 5 from J, leaving 7 bases between them. This CDR3 is 12 amino acids long. Germline assignment: CDR1 SEHNR and CDR2 FQNEAQ (reference sequence). The CDR3, as DNA: TGTGCCAGCAGCTTTACGTCGACTGAAGCTTTCTTT. It specifies CASSFTSTEAFF.

This clonotype was seen at least ten times. CDR3 region: CASSLSSPYGYTF. The CDR3 DNA is TGTGCCAGCAGTTTAAGCAGTCCTTATGGCTACACCTTC. This chain uses TRBV28 with TRBJ1-2; unclear D gene. The V and J ends lost 2 bases and 5 bases respectively, with 9 bases between them. This CDR3 spans 13 amino acids. Germline values: CDR1 MDHEN, CDR2 SYDVKM.